The next 30 T cell receptor beta chains were all read from a single sample in a study of blood T cell repertoires in COVID-19. Assay: immunoSEQ multiplex PCR; the TCRdb copy retains only in-frame clones and omits some. This sample has about 290,000 clones, with around 90% found just once. Material: PBMCs or T cells enriched from blood (not recorded which). The receptors were sampled from a woman aged 35 to 49 who had recovered from COVID-19.

This rearrangement joins TRBV27 to TRBJ2-7, with 15 bases matching TRBD2. The ends lost 6 bases at V and 6 bases at J; junction bases unmatched: 3. Per the germline V gene, CDR1 is MNHEY and CDR2 is SMNVEV (reference sequence). This CDR3 comprises 14 residues. CDR3 sequence reads: CASRGLAGGGEQYF. DNA for the CDR3: TGTGCCAGCAGGGGACTAGCGGGAGGTGGCGAGCAGTACTTC.

The chain has TRBV5-6 and TRBJ1-1; D ambiguous. V was cut by 6 bases and J by 10 bases, with 19 bases left in between. This CDR3 spans 13 amino acids. The germline V gene encodes CDR1 SGHDT and CDR2 YYEEEE. CDR3 in DNA: TGTGCCAGCAAGCCGGGGTTGCAAGACGGAGCTTTCTTT. Its translation is CASKPGLQDGAFF.

This clone was picked up a small number of times. This chain connects TRBV29-1 to TRBJ2-7; D not resolved. The CDR3 loop spans 11 amino acids. V was clipped by 7 bases and J by 3 bases, with 10 bases between them. Germline CDR1 reads SQVTM; CDR2 reads ANQGSEA. CDR3: CSAQTGYEQYF. The CDR3 nucleotides read TGCAGCGCCCAAACGGGCTACGAGCAGTACTTC.

CDR3 bases: TGTGCCAGTAGTATCGGGTCCTTAATGAACACTGAAGCTTTCTTT. It is translated as CASSIGSLMNTEAFF. The rearrangement joins TRBV19 to TRBJ1-1; D gene uncertain. The germline V gene encodes CDR1 LNHDA and CDR2 SQIVND (reference sequence). Trimming removed 3 bases at V and 0 bases at J, with 11 bases between. This CDR3 has 15 amino acids.

This chain links TRBV7-8 with TRBJ1-2; D is ambiguous. Germline V gene sequence: CDR1 SGHVS, CDR2 FQNEAQ. Trimming took 5 bases from V and 1 from J, leaving 14 bases between them. This CDR3 has 15 amino acids. The CDR3 bases are TGTGCCAGCAGCAACTCAGGCCAAAATAACTATGGCTACACCTTC. This sequence encodes CASSNSGQNNYGYTF. Supplemented by reference TRBV7-8 and TRBJ1-2, the full variable domain reads GAGVSQSPRYKVAKRGQDVALRCDPISGHVSLFWYQQALGQGPEFLTYFQNEAQLDKSGLPSDRFFAERPEGSVSTLKIQRTQQEDSAVYLCASSNSGQNNYGYTFGSGTRLTVV.

This clone was seen only a few times. V usage is TRBV11-1 and J usage is TRBJ1-4; tentative D call: TRBD1 (6 bases). This CDR3 comprises 15 residues. V was trimmed by 5 bases and J by 11 bases, leaving 21 bases between them. Germline loops: CDR1 SGHAT, CDR2 FQDESV (reference sequence). CDR3 sequence (DNA): TGTGCCAGCAGCCCGATGCTACAGGGTCACTTCAAACTGTTTTTT. It codes for CASSPMLQGHFKLFF.

This chain uses TRBV28 with TRBJ2-7; perhaps TRBD2 as D (5 bases). CDR3 size: 16 residues. The germline V and J ends were trimmed by 7 bases and 3 bases, with 22 bases remaining between them. Looked up from germline, CDR1 is MDHEN and CDR2 is SYDVKM. The CDR3 coding sequence is TGTGCCAGCACCGATGGATCCGGGGTCTATCTCTACGAGCAGTACTTC. As protein: CASTDGSGVYLYEQYF.

The J gene is TRBJ1-2, the V gene TRBV4-3; 10 nucleotides line up with TRBD1. The CDR3 loop spans 17 amino acids. V shed 2 bases and J 2 bases; nucleotides not matched to a gene: 8. Germline V gene data show CDR1 as LGHNA and CDR2 as YSLEER. The CDR3 DNA sequence: TGCGCCAGCAGCCAAAAAGAAGGACAGGGGGTGAACTATGGCTACACCTTC. Its translation: CASSQKEGQGVNYGYTF.

This chain joins TRBV7-8 and TRBJ1-1; D is unresolved. This CDR3 has 12 amino acids. Germline V gives CDR1 SGHVS, CDR2 FQNEAQ. V lost 1 base, J lost 4 bases, and 4 bases lay in between. DNA of the CDR3: TGTGCCAGCAGCTTAGGGGCCACTGAAGCTTTCTTT. It specifies CASSLGATEAFF.

In its sample, this clone was seen a few times. The chain employs TRBV30 and TRBJ2-4; D unresolved. The CDR3 length is 12 residues. CDR1 and CDR2 (germline): GTSNPN, SVGIG (reference sequence). V was clipped by 1 base and J by 1 base, with 2 bases between them. Here the CDR3 DNA reads TGTGCCTGGAGTGCGGCCAAAAACATTCAGTACTTC. This codes for CAWSAAKNIQYF.

The rearrangement uses TRBV7-3 and TRBJ2-5, with D perhaps matching TRBD1 (5 bases). This CDR3 spans 14 amino acids. CDR1 is SGHTA and CDR2 is FQGTGA in the germline V gene. Trimming stripped 5 bases from V and 5 bases from J, with 15 bases between. The CDR3 reads CASSQTEIVETQYF. In nucleotides, the CDR3 is TGTGCCAGCAGCCAGACAGAGATCGTGGAGACCCAGTACTTC.

This CDR3 reads CASSQGAVTDTQYF. In DNA, the CDR3 is TGTGCCAGCAGCCAAGGGGCTGTCACAGATACGCAGTATTTT. The chain combines TRBV5-4 with TRBJ2-3; weak D call: TRBD1 (5 bases). The CDR3 consists of 14 residues. Trimming stripped 4 bases from V and 2 bases from J, with 11 bases between. Germline CDR1 is SGHNT and CDR2 is YYREEE (reference sequence).

The V call is TRBV14, the J call TRBJ2-3; TRBD1 aligns across 9 bases. Germline lookup yields CDR1 SGHDN and CDR2 FVKESK. The CDR3 length is 14 residues. With V trimmed by 6 bases and J by 4 bases, 5 bases remained unmatched. The CDR3: CASSNRGRPDTQYF. The DNA for the CDR3 is TGTGCCAGCAGTAACAGGGGGCGCCCAGATACGCAGTATTTT.

V gene TRBV18 combines with J gene TRBJ1-4; possible D gene TRBD1, 5 bases. This CDR3 is 16 amino acids long. Per the germline V gene, CDR1 is KGHSH and CDR2 is LQKENI. Trimming cost V 3 bases and J 4 bases, with 15 bases left between them. As DNA, the CDR3 is TGTGCCAGCTCACCTTTTGGGGCTGACGTTAATGAAAAACTGTTTTTT. Its protein is CASSPFGADVNEKLFF.

This clone was seen a single time. The rearrangement joins TRBV23-1 to TRBJ1-1; D not resolved. TRBV23-1 is sorted into the ORF group, with uncertain function. This CDR3 region has 16 residues. V lost 7 bases and J 0 bases, leaving 18 bases between the germline ends. CDR3 amino acids: CASTDITLRLNTEAFF. Written as DNA, the CDR3 is TGCGCCAGCACCGACATAACGTTACGATTGAACACTGAAGCTTTCTTT.

The V call is TRBV12-3 or TRBV12-4, the J call TRBJ2-1; D not certain. CDR3 length: 12 residues. With 6 bases removed from V and 4 bases from J, the gap between germline ends came to 7 bases. The CDR3 DNA is TGTGCCAGCAGCTTCAGATACAATGAGCAGTTCTTC. Its translation: CASSFRYNEQFF.

This chain joins TRBV7-9 and TRBJ1-2; the D is unclear. Germline V CDR1 and CDR2: SEHNR, FQNEAQ (reference sequence). The V and J ends lost 2 bases and 4 bases respectively, with 17 bases between them. The CDR3 loop spans 16 amino acids. The CDR3 protein is CASSLPHGEEGYGYTF. The CDR3 DNA sequence: TGTGCCAGCAGCTTACCTCACGGGGAAGAAGGCTATGGCTACACCTTC.

The rearrangement links TRBV7-9 to TRBJ1-2, with 7 positions matching TRBD1. This CDR3 contains 12 residues. V was clipped by 2 bases and J by 8 bases; unmatched bases: 2. CDR1 and CDR2 from the germline V gene are SEHNR and FQNEAQ (reference sequence). The CDR3 DNA sequence: TGTGCCAGCAGCTTAAGGGGGCGCGGCTACACCTTC. Encoded protein: CASSLRGRGYTF.

The chain recombines TRBV27 with TRBJ1-2; 7 nucleotides agree with TRBD1. J was trimmed by 5 bases and V by 8 bases; bases with no gene match: 11. The CDR3 loop spans 14 amino acids. Germline CDR1 MNHEY, CDR2 SMNVEV (reference sequence). CDR3 protein: CASGWRDSVYGYTF. As DNA, the CDR3 is TGTGCCAGCGGTTGGAGGGACAGCGTTTATGGCTACACCTTC.

The chain employs TRBV19 and TRBJ1-5, with TRBD1 matching 9 bases. The junction had 17 bases not matched to a gene; V was cut back by 5 bases and J by 3 bases. Germline V gene data show CDR1 as LNHDA and CDR2 as SQIVND (reference sequence). This CDR3 region has 19 residues. CDR3 region: CASSLRNRGHGFNNQPQHF. CDR3 bases: TGTGCCAGTAGTCTGAGGAACAGGGGGCATGGGTTCAACAATCAGCCCCAGCATTTT.

The table lists this clone with a few counts. The gene calls are TRBV4-1 and TRBJ2-1, with 9 positions matching TRBD1. Germline lookup yields CDR1 MGHRA and CDR2 YSYEKL. V lost 4 bases, J lost 7 bases, and 8 bases stayed unmatched. This CDR3 is 15 amino acids long. CDR3: CASSPSGTGRNEQFF. Written as DNA, the CDR3 is TGCGCCAGCAGCCCTTCCGGGACAGGGCGGAATGAGCAGTTCTTC.

This clone was counted only a few times. This chain joins TRBV9 and TRBJ1-3; D is uncertain. The CDR3 contains 15 residues. Trimming shortened V by 0 bases and J by 2 bases, and 9 bases separated the two germline ends. In germline, CDR1 is SGDLS, CDR2 YYNGEE. The CDR3 protein is CASSVGVTAGNTIYF. CDR3 coding DNA: TGTGCCAGCAGCGTAGGTGTAACAGCTGGAAACACCATATATTTT.

The V and J genes are TRBV30 and TRBJ1-5; 7 bases are shared with TRBD1. J lost 1 base, V lost 3 bases, and 6 bases had no gene match. The CDR3 is 15 residues long. Germline CDR1 is GTSNPN and CDR2 is SVGIG (reference sequence). The CDR3 nucleotides read TGTGCCTGGAGGAGGGGGCTTGGGAGCAATCAGCCCCAGCATTTT. This gives the protein CAWRRGLGSNQPQHF.

This clone was detected only a few times. V gene TRBV7-9 combines with J gene TRBJ1-2; D is ambiguous. Germline assignment: CDR1 SEHNR and CDR2 FQNEAQ (reference sequence). The CDR3 has 13 amino acids. The V and J ends lost 5 bases and 8 bases respectively, with 15 bases between them. The CDR3 loop reads CASSPQSRVGYTF. CDR3 nucleotides: TGTGCCAGCAGCCCCCAAAGTCGAGTCGGCTACACCTTC.

CDR3 residues: CASSLAGSGSYNEQFF. The DNA for the CDR3 is TGCGCCAGCAGCTTGGCCGGGTCCGGCTCCTACAATGAGCAGTTCTTC. The chain joins TRBV5-1 to TRBJ2-1, with D uncertain. The CDR3 has 16 residues. The germline CDR1 and CDR2 sequences are SGHRS and YFSETQ. V dropped 0 bases and J dropped 0 bases, with 10 bases sitting between them.

This chain links TRBV7-3 with TRBJ2-7; TRBD1 matches at 12 bases. The CDR3 consists of 14 residues. In germline, CDR1 is SGHTA, CDR2 FQGTGA. Unmatched junction bases numbered 4, after V lost 5 bases and J lost 5 bases. The CDR3 region has the DNA TGTGCCAGCAGCCCCGGGACAGGGGGCGACGAGCAGTACTTC. Encoded protein: CASSPGTGGDEQYF. Variable domain in full (rest from reference TRBV7-3 and TRBJ2-7): GAGVSQTPSNKVTEKGKYVELRCDPISGHTALYWYRQSLGQGPEFLIYFQGTGAADDSGLPNDRFFAVRPEGSVSTLKIQRTERGDSAVYLCASSPGTGGDEQYFGPGTRLTVT.

This chain connects TRBV2 to TRBJ1-1, with 8 positions matching TRBD1. The CDR3 loop spans 14 amino acids. The V gene's germline CDR1 is SNHLY and CDR2 FYNNEI. V shed 7 bases, J shed 5 bases, and the junction held 9 bases outside the gene matches. The CDR3, as DNA: TGTGCCAGCACTACCCAGGGGGCGAGGACTGAAGCTTTCTTT. This encodes CASTTQGARTEAFF.

The chain combines TRBV6-5 with TRBJ1-5, with 10 nucleotides matching TRBD1. CDR1 MNHEY and CDR2 SVGAGI come from the germline V gene. This CDR3 region has 15 residues. V trimming: 5 bases; J trimming: 3 bases; junction bases outside the gene matches: 4. CDR3 region: CASSPGTGANQPQHF. CDR3 in DNA: TGTGCCAGCAGTCCCGGGACAGGGGCCAATCAGCCCCAGCATTTT.

The chain carries TRBV7-9 and TRBJ2-5, with D tentatively TRBD1 (6 bases). Trimming took 5 bases from V and 3 from J, leaving 10 bases between them. Germline CDR1 reads SEHNR; CDR2 reads FQNEAQ (reference sequence). The length of the CDR3 is 13 residues. In DNA form, the CDR3 reads TGTGCCAGCAGCAGACAGGAAAAAGAGACCCAGTACTTC. It codes for CASSRQEKETQYF.

The chain links TRBV11-2 to TRBJ1-1; perhaps TRBD1 as D (5 bases). The CDR3 totals 14 residues. V was clipped by 4 bases and J by 3 bases, with 12 bases between them. Per germline, CDR1 SGHAT and CDR2 FQNNGV. As DNA, the CDR3 is TGTGCCAGCAGCTCAAATCAGGGCTACACTGAAGCTTTCTTT. This sequence encodes CASSSNQGYTEAFF.